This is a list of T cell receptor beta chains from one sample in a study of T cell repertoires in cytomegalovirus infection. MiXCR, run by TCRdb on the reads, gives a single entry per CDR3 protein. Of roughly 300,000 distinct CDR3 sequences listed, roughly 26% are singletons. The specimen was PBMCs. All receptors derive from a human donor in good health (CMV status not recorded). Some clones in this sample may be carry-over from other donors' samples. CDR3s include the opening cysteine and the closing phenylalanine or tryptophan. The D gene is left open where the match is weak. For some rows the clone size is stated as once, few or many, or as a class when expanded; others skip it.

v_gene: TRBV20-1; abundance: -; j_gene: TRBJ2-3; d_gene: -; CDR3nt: TGCAGTGCCAACCGAGGTGGCGGGACTAGCACAGATACGCAGTATTTT; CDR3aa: CSANRGGGTSTDTQYF
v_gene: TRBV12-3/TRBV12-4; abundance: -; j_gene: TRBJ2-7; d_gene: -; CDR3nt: TGTGCCAGCGGACCTTTCTACGAGCAGTACTTC; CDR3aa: CASGPFYEQYF
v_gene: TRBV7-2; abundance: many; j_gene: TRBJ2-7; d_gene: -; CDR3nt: TGTGCCAGCAGCCGGCCTAACTCCTACGAGCAGTACTTC; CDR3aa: CASSRPNSYEQYF
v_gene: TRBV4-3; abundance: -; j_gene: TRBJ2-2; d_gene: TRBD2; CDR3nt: TGCGCCAGCAGCCAAGTAGATATGGGACTAGCGAACGGGGAGCTGTTTTTT; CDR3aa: CASSQVDMGLANGELFF
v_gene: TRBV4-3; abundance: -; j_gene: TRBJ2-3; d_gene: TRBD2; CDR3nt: TGCGCCAGCAGCCAAGGGCTAGCGGGCAGCACAGATACGCAGTATTTT; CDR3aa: CASSQGLAGSTDTQYF
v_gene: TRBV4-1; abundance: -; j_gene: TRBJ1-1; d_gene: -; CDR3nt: TGCGCCAGCAGCCAAGGTCCAGGGTTTAACACTGAAGCTTTCTTT; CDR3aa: CASSQGPGFNTEAFF
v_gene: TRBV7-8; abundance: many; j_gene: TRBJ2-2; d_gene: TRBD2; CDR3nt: TGTGCCAGCAGATCGAGCGGACTAGCGGGATTCACCGGGGAGCTGTTTTTT; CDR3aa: CASRSSGLAGFTGELFF
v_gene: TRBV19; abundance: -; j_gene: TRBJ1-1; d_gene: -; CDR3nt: TGTGCCAGTAGTATAGGCGCACTCAACACTGAAGCTTTCTTT; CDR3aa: CASSIGALNTEAFF
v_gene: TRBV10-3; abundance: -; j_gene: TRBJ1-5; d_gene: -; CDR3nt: TGTGCCATCAGTGAGTCGACGGGGTTCAATCAGCCCCAGCATTTT; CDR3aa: CAISESTGFNQPQHF
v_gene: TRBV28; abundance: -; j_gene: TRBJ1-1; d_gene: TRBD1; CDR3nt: TGTGCCAGCACACCCCCTCGACAGGGGGCCTTGAACACTGAAGCTTTCTTT; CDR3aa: CASTPPRQGALNTEAFF
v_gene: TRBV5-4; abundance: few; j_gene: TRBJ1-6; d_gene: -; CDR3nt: TGTGCCAGCAGCTGGGGGAATTCACCCCTCCACTTT; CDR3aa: CASSWGNSPLHF
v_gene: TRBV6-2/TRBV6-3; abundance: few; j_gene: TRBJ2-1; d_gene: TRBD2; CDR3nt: TGTGCCAGCAGAAACGGGGGGGGCAATGAGCAGTTCTTC; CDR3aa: CASRNGGGNEQFF
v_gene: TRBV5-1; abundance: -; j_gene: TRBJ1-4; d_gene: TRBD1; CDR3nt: TGCGCCAGCAGTCGGCAGCAGGGGGCGGCTAATGAAAAACTGTTTTTT; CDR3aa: CASSRQQGAANEKLFF
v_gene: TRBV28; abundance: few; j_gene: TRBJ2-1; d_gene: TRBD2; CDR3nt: TGTGCCAGCAGGCCCGGGACTACCCTCAATGAGCAGTTCTTC; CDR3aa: CASRPGTTLNEQFF
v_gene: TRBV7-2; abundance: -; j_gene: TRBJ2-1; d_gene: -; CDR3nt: TGTGCCAGCAGCTTTGCGACGGAACAGCAGTTCTTC; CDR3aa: CASSFATEQQFF
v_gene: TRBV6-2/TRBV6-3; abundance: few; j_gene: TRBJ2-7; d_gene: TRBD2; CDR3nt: TGTGCCAGCAGTTCCGTAGCGGGAAGCTCCTACGAGCAGTACTTC; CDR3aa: CASSSVAGSSYEQYF
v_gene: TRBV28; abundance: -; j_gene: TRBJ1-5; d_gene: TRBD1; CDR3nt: TGTGCCGGAAGAACAGGGGGCGCGTTCAATCAGCCCCAGCATTTT; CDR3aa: CAGRTGGAFNQPQHF
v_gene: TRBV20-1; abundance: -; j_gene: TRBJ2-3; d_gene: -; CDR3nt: TGCAGTGCCCCGGTCCCAGGGGGCACAGATACGCAGTATTTT; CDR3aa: CSAPVPGGTDTQYF
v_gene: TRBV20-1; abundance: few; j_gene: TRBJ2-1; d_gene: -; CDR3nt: TGCAGTGCTAGAGATATACTCAGCTCCTACAATGAGCAGTTCTTC; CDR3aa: CSARDILSSYNEQFF
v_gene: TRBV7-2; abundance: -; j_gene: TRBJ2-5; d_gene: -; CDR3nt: TGTGCCAGCAGCTTAGAACCAGAGACCCAGTACTTC; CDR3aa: CASSLEPETQYF
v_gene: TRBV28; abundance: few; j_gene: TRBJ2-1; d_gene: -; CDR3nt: TGTGCCAGCAGTGGGGTTTTGGGACATGAGCAGTTCTTC; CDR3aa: CASSGVLGHEQFF
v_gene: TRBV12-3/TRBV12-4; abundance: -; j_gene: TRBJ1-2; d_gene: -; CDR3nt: TGTGCCAGCAGTTTGATTGGGGCGCGGTATGGCTACACCTTC; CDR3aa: CASSLIGARYGYTF